The T cell receptor beta chain under discussion was sequenced for a study of cytomegalovirus exposure and HLA in healthy donors. With 60 Vbeta and 13 Jbeta primers, the PCR was carried out. Using immunoSEQ multiplex PCR, the repertoire was profiled, and TCRdb retains in-frame clones only, with some absent. The sample holds fewer than 85,000 clones; about 79% are singletons and the top ten take 5.9%. The CDR3 loop spans 15 amino acids. Germline V lookup: CDR1 MDHEN, CDR2 SYDVKM. Trimming took off 6 bases at V and 2 bases at J, with 15 bases between the two ends. V gene TRBV28 combines with J gene TRBJ2-3; tentatively, D is TRBD2 (6 bases). This receptor was taken from a man aged 18 to 29 in good health and CMV-seropositive. Material: PBMCs. CDR3 protein: CASSRLVGITDTQYF. DNA for the CDR3: TGTGCCAGCAGCCGACTAGTCGGAATCACAGATACGCAGTATTTT.